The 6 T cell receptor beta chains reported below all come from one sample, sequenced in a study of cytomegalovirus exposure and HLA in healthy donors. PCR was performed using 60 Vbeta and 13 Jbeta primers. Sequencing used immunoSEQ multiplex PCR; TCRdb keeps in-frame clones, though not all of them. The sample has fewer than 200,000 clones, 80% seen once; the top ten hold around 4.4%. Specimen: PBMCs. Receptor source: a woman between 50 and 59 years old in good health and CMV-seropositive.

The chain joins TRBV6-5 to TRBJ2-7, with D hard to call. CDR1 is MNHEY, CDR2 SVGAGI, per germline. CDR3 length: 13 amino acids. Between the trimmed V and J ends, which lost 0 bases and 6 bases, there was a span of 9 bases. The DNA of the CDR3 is TGTGCCAGCAGTTACTCGGGCCAAGCCGAGCAGTACTTC. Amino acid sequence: CASSYSGQAEQYF.

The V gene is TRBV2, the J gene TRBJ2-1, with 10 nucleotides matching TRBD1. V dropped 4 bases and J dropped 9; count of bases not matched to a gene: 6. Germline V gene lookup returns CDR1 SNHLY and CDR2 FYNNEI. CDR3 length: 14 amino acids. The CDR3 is CASSGQGALGEQFF. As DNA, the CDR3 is TGTGCCAGCAGTGGACAGGGGGCGCTGGGTGAGCAGTTCTTC.

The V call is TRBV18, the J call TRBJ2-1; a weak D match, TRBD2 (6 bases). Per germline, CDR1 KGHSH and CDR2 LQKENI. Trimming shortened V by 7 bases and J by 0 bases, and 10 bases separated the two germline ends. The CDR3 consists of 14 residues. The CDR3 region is CASFSGFSYNEQFF. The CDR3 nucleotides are TGTGCCAGCTTTAGCGGTTTCTCCTACAATGAGCAGTTCTTC.

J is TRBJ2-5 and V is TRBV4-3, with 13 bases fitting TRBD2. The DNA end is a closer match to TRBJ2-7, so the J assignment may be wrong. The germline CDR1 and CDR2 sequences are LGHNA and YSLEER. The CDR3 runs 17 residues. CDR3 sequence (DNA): TGCGCCAGCAGCCGGTGGACTAGCGGGAGTAGTCTCTACGAGCAGTACTTC. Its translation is CASSRWTSGSSLYEQYF.

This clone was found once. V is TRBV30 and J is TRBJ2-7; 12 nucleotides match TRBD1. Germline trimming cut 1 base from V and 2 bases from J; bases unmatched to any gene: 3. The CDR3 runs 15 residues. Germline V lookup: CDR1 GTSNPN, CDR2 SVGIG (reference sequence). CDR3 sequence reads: CAWSAGTGGTYEQYF. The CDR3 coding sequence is TGTGCCTGGAGTGCGGGGACAGGGGGCACCTACGAGCAGTACTTC.

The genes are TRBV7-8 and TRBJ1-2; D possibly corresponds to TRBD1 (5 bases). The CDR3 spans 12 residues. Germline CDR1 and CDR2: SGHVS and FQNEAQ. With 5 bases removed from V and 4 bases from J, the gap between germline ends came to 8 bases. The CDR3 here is CASSRTTYGYTF. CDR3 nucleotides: TGTGCCAGCAGCCGGACAACCTATGGCTACACCTTC.